Below are 17 T cell receptor beta chains sequenced from a single sample in a study of blood T cell repertoires in COVID-19 (dated by TCRdb to 2020 to 2022). To prepare the library, the immunoSEQ multiplex PCR assay was applied. Drawn from immuneACCESS, this table holds only the in-frame rearrangements with V and J called that TCRdb kept. Clones are partly lost; checked studies trace under half to an unresolved V gene and leave the rest unexplained. Here the sample has around 120,000 clones; around 87% occur a single time. The top ten hold 3.8% of the sample. The sample taken for sequencing was peripheral blood. These receptors all come from an older woman with COVID-19, enrolled during active disease.

This clone was seen once. The chain has TRBV6-5 and TRBJ2-3; 9 bases are a match to TRBD1. With 4 bases clipped from V and 3 bases from J, the junction kept 2 bases outside the gene matches. CDR3 length: 14 amino acids. Germline CDR1 reads MNHEY; CDR2 reads SVGAGI. The CDR3 nucleotides are TGTGCCAGCAGTTCTGACAGGGGGACAGATACGCAGTATTTT. Protein: CASSSDRGTDTQYF.

The chain couples TRBV12-3 or TRBV12-4 to TRBJ2-2; 12 bases are a match to TRBD2. The V segment lost 4 bases and the J segment 13 bases; nucleotides outside the gene matches: 4. The CDR3 runs to 13 residues. CDR3 sequence: CASSSLAGGRLFF. CDR3 bases: TGTGCCAGCAGTTCCCTAGCGGGGGGGCGGCTGTTTTTT.

This chain connects TRBV2 to TRBJ2-3; 11 bases agree with TRBD1. The CDR3 contains 14 residues. The V gene's germline CDR1 is SNHLY and CDR2 FYNNEI. CDR3 residues: CASLGGQGVDTQYF. Here the CDR3 DNA reads TGTGCTAGTCTCGGGGGACAGGGGGTAGATACGCAGTATTTT.

This sequence joins TRBV18 and TRBJ2-7, with 11 bases matching TRBD1. The V gene end was trimmed by 1 base and the J gene end by 6 bases; junction bases not matched to a gene: 8. The CDR3 extends over 16 amino acids. Germline CDR1 and CDR2: KGHSH and LQKENI. The chain's CDR3 is CASSPLRGQGAVEQYF. The CDR3 bases are TGTGCCAGCTCACCACTTCGCGGACAGGGGGCGGTCGAGCAGTACTTC.

The chain is built from TRBV30 and TRBJ1-1, with D hard to call. V was clipped by 5 bases and J by 2 bases, with 12 bases between them. CDR1 is GTSNPN and CDR2 is SVGIG in the germline V gene (reference sequence). The CDR3 contains 13 residues. The CDR3 DNA is TGTGCCTGGGCCCCGGAGGTAAACACTGAAGCTTTCTTT. Protein product: CAWAPEVNTEAFF.

This rearrangement joins TRBV12-3 or TRBV12-4 to TRBJ2-1; D gene ambiguous. The CDR3 length is 11 residues. V was trimmed by 6 bases and J by 8 bases, leaving 8 bases between them. CDR3 residues: CASSAMDEQFF. The CDR3 DNA sequence: TGTGCCAGCAGCGCGATGGATGAGCAGTTCTTC.

The chain links TRBV5-4 to TRBJ2-3, with TRBD2 matching over 10 bases. The germline V gene has CDR1 SGHNT and CDR2 YYREEE (reference sequence). CDR3 length equals 17 residues. V lost 2 bases, J lost 2 bases, and 8 bases stayed unmatched. The CDR3 region has the DNA TGTGCCAGCAGCTTTCCCCCTAGCGGGGGACACACAGATACGCAGTATTTT. Amino acids: CASSFPPSGGHTDTQYF.

Only one count was recorded for this clone. The chain is built from TRBV12-3 or TRBV12-4 and TRBJ2-3; D gene ambiguous. This CDR3 has 10 residues. Trimming removed 1 base at V and 11 bases at J, with 4 bases between. The CDR3 region is CASSLVGQYF. The CDR3 DNA sequence: TGTGCCAGCAGTTTAGTCGGGCAGTATTTT.

CDR3 DNA sequence: TGTGCCAGCAGCTGGGGACAGGGGCTTTTCAATGAGCAGTTCTTC. This sequence encodes CASSWGQGLFNEQFF. This chain links TRBV5-8 with TRBJ2-1, with 10 bases fitting TRBD1. The germline V gene encodes CDR1 SGHTS and CDR2 YDEGEE. This CDR3 contains 15 residues. Trimming took 3 bases from V and 6 from J; bases not matched to a gene: 6.

This chain links TRBV25-1 with TRBJ1-2, with D maybe TRBD1 (5 bases). Germline CDR1 and CDR2: MGHDK and SYGVNS. Trimming took off 6 bases at V and 8 bases at J, with 16 bases between the two ends. This CDR3 is 13 amino acids long. The CDR3: CASRAGGVLGYTF. For the CDR3, the DNA is TGTGCCAGCAGGGCCGGGGGGGTGCTCGGCTACACCTTC.

In DNA, the CDR3 is TGTGCCAGCAGCTTGGATACGGTCTACGAGCAGTACTTC. Translated, it gives CASSLDTVYEQYF. The chain has TRBV5-4 and TRBJ2-7; D not certain. This CDR3 region has 13 residues. CDR1 and CDR2 (germline): SGHNT, YYREEE (reference sequence). Trimming stripped 0 bases from V and 3 bases from J, with 7 bases between.

The rearrangement uses TRBV15 and TRBJ2-7, with TRBD2 matching 8 bases. Germline V gene lookup returns CDR1 LNHNV and CDR2 YYDKDF (reference sequence). V shed 0 bases and J 0 bases; nucleotides not matched to a gene: 10. CDR3 length: 18 amino acids. CDR3 sequence reads: CATSRDRYLRGASYEQYF. The CDR3 DNA follows: TGTGCCACCAGCAGAGATCGTTACTTGCGGGGGGCCTCCTACGAGCAGTACTTC. The full variable domain, its missing parts supplied by reference TRBV15 and TRBJ2-7, is DAMVIQNPRYQVTQFGKPVTLSCSQTLNHNVMYWYQQKSSQAPKLLFHYYDKDFNNEADTPDNFQSRRPNTSFCFLDIRSPGLGDTAMYLCATSRDRYLRGASYEQYFGPGTRLTVT.

The chain joins TRBV19 to TRBJ1-5, with a possible D match to TRBD1 (6 bases). Looked up from germline, CDR1 is LNHDA and CDR2 is SQIVND (reference sequence). V gave up 4 bases and J gave up 4 bases, with 14 bases separating them. CDR3 size: 15 residues. The CDR3 sequence: CASSSGGWSNQPQHF. As DNA, the CDR3 is TGTGCCAGTAGTAGTGGGGGCTGGTCAAATCAGCCCCAGCATTTT.

The chain combines TRBV6-5 with TRBJ2-7; TRBD1 is a possible D gene (6 bases). CDR3 length: 15 amino acids. V gave up 2 bases and J gave up 3 bases, with 14 bases separating them. Germline loops: CDR1 MNHEY, CDR2 SVGAGI. Here the CDR3 reads CASSYGAGDLYEQYF. The CDR3 region has the DNA TGTGCCAGCAGTTACGGGGCAGGGGATCTCTACGAGCAGTACTTC.

V gene TRBV3-1 (or the pseudogene TRBV3-2) combines with J gene TRBJ1-5; D gene ambiguous. Germline V gene data show CDR1 as LGHDT and CDR2 as YNNKEL (reference sequence). Trimming stripped 1 base from V and 0 bases from J, with 7 bases between. The CDR3 sequence is 15 residues long. The CDR3 DNA reads as TGTGCCAGCAGCCAAGGTTATAATAGCAATCAGCCCCAGCATTTT. Translated, it gives CASSQGYNSNQPQHF.

For the CDR3, the DNA is TGTGCCAGCAGCTTAGGTGACTACACTGAAGCTTTCTTT. Translated, it gives CASSLGDYTEAFF. The chain recombines TRBV7-9 with TRBJ1-1, with D uncertain. CDR1 and CDR2 from the germline V gene are SEHNR and FQNEAQ (reference sequence). The CDR3 loop spans 13 amino acids. The ends were cut back, 1 base at V and 3 bases at J, with 6 bases in the middle. Combining the CDR3 with reference TRBV7-9 and TRBJ1-1 gives the whole variable domain DTGVSQNPRHKITKRGQNVTFRCDPISEHNRLYWYRQTLGQGPEFLTYFQNEAQLEKSRLLSDRFSAERPKGSFSTLEIQRTEQGDSAMYLCASSLGDYTEAFFGQGTRLTVV.

The V and J genes are TRBV29-1 and TRBJ2-1; D is uncertain. This CDR3 has 12 residues. From germline, CDR1 is SQVTM and CDR2 ANQGSEA. The V gene lost 3 bases and the J gene lost 9 bases, with 12 bases spanning the gap. The CDR3, as DNA: TGCAGCGTTGACCGCGAACCCCGTGAGCAGTTCTTC. It encodes CSVDREPREQFF.